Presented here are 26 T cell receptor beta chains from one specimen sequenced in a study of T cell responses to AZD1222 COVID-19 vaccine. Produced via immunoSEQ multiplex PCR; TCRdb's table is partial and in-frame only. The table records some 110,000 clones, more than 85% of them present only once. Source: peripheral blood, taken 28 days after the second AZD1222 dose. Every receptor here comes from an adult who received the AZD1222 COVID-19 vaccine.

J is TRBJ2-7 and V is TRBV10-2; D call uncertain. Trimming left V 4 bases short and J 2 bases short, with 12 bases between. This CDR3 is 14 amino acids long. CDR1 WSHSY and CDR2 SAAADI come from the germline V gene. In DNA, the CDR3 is TGCGCCAGCAGTGTCTCGTCAGGACCCTACGAGCAGTACTTC. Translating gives CASSVSSGPYEQYF.

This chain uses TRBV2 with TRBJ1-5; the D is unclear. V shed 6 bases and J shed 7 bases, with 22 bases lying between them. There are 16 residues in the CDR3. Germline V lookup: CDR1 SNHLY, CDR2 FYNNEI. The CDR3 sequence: CASRVDGPTTNQPQHF. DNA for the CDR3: TGTGCCAGCAGGGTCGACGGCCCGACGACCAACCAGCCCCAGCATTTT.

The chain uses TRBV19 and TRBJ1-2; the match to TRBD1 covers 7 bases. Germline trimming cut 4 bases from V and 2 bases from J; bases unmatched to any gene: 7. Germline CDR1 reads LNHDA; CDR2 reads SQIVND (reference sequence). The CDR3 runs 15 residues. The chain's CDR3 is CASSKTGLGNYGYTF. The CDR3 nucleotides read TGTGCCAGTAGTAAGACAGGGCTGGGGAACTATGGCTACACCTTC.

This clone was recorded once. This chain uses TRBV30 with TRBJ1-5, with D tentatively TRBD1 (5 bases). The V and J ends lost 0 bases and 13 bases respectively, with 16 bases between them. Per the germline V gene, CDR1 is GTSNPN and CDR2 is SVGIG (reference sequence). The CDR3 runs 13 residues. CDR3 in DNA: TGTGCCTGGAGTGTAGGCGGGGCGGGTCCACAGCATTTT. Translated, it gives CAWSVGGAGPQHF.

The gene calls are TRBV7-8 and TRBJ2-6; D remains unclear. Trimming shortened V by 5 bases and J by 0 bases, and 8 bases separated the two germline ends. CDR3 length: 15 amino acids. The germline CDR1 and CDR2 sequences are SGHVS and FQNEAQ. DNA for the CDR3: TGTGCCAGCAGCGCTCGGATCTCTGGGGCCAACGTCCTGACTTTC. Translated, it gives CASSARISGANVLTF. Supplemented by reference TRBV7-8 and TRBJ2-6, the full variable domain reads GAGVSQSPRYKVAKRGQDVALRCDPISGHVSLFWYQQALGQGPEFLTYFQNEAQLDKSGLPSDRFFAERPEGSVSTLKIQRTQQEDSAVYLCASSARISGANVLTFGAGSRLTVL.

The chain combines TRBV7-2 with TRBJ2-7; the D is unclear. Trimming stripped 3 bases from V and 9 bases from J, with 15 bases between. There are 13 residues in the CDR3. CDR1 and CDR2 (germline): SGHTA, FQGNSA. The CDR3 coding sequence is TGTGCCAGCAGCTTTGGCCTATATGGGCCGCAGTACTTC. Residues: CASSFGLYGPQYF.

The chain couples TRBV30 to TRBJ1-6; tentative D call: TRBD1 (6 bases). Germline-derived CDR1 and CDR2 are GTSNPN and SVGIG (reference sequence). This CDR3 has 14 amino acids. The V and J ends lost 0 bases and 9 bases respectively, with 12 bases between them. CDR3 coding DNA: TGTGCCTGGAGTGTACAGGGAGGGATTTCACCCCTCCACTTT. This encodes CAWSVQGGISPLHF.

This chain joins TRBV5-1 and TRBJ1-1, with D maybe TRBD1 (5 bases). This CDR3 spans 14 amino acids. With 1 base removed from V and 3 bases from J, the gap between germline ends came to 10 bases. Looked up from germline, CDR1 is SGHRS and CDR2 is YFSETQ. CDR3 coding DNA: TGCGCCAGCAGCTTGTGGGGCTTTGACACTGAAGCTTTCTTT. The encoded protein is CASSLWGFDTEAFF.

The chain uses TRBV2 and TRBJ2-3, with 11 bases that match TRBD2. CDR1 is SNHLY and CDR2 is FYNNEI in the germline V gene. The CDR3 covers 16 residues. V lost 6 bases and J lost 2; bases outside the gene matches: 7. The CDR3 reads CASSLPGLAVTDTQYF. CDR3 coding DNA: TGTGCCAGCAGCCTTCCGGGACTAGCGGTCACAGATACGCAGTATTTT.

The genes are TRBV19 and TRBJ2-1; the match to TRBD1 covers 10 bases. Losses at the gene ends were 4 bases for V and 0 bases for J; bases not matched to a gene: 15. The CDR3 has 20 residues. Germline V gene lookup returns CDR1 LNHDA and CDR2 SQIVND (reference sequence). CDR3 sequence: CASSNFRGQGLLSSYNEQFF. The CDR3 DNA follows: TGTGCCAGTAGTAATTTCCGGGGACAGGGGCTACTCAGCTCCTACAATGAGCAGTTCTTC.

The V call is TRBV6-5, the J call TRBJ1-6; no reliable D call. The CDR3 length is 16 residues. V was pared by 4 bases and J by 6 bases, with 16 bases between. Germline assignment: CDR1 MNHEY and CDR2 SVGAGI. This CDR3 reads CASSSEEELSNSPLHF. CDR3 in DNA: TGTGCCAGCAGTTCGGAGGAGGAGTTGAGTAATTCACCCCTCCACTTT.

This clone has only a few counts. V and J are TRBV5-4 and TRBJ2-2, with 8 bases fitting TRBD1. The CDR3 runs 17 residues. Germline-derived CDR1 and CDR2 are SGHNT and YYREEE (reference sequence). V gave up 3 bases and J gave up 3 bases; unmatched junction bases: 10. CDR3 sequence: CASSSPPGGRDTGELFF. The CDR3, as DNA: TGTGCCAGCAGCTCCCCCCCAGGGGGCCGGGACACCGGGGAGCTGTTTTTT.

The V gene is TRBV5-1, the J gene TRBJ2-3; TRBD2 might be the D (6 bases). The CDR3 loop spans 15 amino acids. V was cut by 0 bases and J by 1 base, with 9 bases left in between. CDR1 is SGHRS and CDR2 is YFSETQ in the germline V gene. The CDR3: CASSLAGGGTDTQYF. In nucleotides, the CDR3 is TGCGCCAGCAGCTTGGCCGGAGGGGGCACAGATACGCAGTATTTT.

DNA of the CDR3: TGTGCCAGTAGTACAGGGGGACAGGGGGGAAGGACCCAGTACTTC. Its translation is CASSTGGQGGRTQYF. The chain links TRBV19 to TRBJ2-5; TRBD1 aligns across 11 bases. From germline, CDR1 is LNHDA and CDR2 SQIVND (reference sequence). The trim removed 4 bases at V and 7 bases at J, leaving 8 bases unmatched. The CDR3 sequence is 15 residues long.

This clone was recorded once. Written as DNA, the CDR3 is TGTGCCAGCAGCGCCTTGGACTTCTCTCCCTACGAGCAGTACTTC. It codes for CASSALDFSPYEQYF. This chain joins TRBV7-8 and TRBJ2-7, with a weak D call TRBD2 (5 bases). With 5 bases removed from V and 2 bases from J, the gap between germline ends came to 16 bases. The CDR3 is 15 amino acids. CDR1 and CDR2 from the germline V gene are SGHVS and FQNEAQ.

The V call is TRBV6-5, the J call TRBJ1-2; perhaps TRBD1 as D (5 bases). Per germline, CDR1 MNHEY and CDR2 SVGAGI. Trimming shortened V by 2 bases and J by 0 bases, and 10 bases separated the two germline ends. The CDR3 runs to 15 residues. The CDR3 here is CASSYGAGANYGYTF. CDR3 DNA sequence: TGTGCCAGCAGTTACGGCGCGGGGGCTAACTATGGCTACACCTTC.

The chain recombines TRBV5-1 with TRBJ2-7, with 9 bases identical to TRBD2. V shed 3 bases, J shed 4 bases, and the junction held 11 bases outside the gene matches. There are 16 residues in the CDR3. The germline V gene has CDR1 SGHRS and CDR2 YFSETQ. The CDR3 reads CASSSPPSGRRYEQYF. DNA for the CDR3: TGCGCCAGCAGCTCCCCCCCCAGCGGGAGGCGGTACGAGCAGTACTTC.

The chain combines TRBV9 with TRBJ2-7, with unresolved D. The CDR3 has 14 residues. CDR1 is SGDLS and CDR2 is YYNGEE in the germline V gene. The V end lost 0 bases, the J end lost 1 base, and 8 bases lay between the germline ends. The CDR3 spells CASSVDQTSYEQYF. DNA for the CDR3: TGTGCCAGCAGCGTAGACCAGACTTCCTACGAGCAGTACTTC.

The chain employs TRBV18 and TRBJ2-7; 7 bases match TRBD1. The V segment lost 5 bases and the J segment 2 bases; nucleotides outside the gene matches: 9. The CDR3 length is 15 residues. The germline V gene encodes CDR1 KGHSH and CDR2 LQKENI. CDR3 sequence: CASSAGPGGTYEQYF. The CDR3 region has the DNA TGTGCCAGCTCAGCCGGCCCAGGGGGAACCTACGAGCAGTACTTC.

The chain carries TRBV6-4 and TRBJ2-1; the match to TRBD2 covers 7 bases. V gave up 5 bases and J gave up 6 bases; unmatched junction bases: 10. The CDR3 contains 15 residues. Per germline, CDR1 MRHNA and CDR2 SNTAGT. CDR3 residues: CASSSIAGEGNEQFF. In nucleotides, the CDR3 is TGTGCCAGCAGTTCGATCGCGGGGGAAGGCAATGAGCAGTTCTTC.

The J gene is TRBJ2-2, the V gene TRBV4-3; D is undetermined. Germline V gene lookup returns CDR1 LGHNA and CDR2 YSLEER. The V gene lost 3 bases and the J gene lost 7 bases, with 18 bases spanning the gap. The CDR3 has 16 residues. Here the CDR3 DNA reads TGCGCCAGCAGCCACTCCGGACGGGCGACGGACGGGGAGCTGTTTTTT. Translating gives CASSHSGRATDGELFF.

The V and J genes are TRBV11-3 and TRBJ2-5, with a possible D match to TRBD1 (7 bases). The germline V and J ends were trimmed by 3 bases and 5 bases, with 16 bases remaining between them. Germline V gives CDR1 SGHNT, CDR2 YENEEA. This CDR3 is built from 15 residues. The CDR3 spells CASSLRGQAGETQYF. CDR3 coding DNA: TGTGCCAGCAGCTTGAGAGGACAGGCGGGGGAGACCCAGTACTTC.

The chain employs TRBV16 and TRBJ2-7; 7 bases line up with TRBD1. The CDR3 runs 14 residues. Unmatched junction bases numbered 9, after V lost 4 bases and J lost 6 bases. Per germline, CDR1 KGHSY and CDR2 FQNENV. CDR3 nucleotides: TGTGCCAGCAGCCTGAGACAGGGTTTCGGCGAGCAGTACTTC. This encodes CASSLRQGFGEQYF.

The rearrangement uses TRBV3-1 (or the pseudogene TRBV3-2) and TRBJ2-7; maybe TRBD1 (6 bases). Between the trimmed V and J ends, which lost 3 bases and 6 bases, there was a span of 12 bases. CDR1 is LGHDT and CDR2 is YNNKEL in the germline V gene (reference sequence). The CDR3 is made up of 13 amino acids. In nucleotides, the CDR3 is TGTGCCAGCAGCCAGAGTGTAGGGGGCGAGCAGTACTTC. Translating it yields CASSQSVGGEQYF.

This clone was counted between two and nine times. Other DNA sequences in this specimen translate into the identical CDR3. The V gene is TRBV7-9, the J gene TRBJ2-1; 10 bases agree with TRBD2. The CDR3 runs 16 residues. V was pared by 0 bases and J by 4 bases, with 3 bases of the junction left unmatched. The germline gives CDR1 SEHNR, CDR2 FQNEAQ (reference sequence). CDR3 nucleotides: TGTGCCAGCAGCTTAGCGCTAGCGGGGGTGTACAATGAGCAGTTCTTC. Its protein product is CASSLALAGVYNEQFF. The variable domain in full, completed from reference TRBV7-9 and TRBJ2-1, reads DTGVSQNPRHKITKRGQNVTFRCDPISEHNRLYWYRQTLGQGPEFLTYFQNEAQLEKSRLLSDRFSAERPKGSFSTLEIQRTEQGDSAMYLCASSLALAGVYNEQFFGPGTRLTVL.

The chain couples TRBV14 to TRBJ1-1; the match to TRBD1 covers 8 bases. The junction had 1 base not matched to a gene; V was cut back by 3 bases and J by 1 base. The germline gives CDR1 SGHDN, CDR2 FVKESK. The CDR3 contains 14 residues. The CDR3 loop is CASSHGQGNTEAFF. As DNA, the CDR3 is TGTGCCAGCAGCCACGGACAGGGGAACACTGAAGCTTTCTTT.